What follows are 13 T cell receptor beta chains derived from one specimen sequenced in a study of T cells in Graves' hyperthyroidism and ophthalmopathy (dated by TCRdb to 2018 to 2020). Preparation of the library involved multiplex PCR. Sequencing took place on an Illumina HiSeq 2000. TCR beta CDR3 regions were amplified from RNA transcripts. For the first round of RT-PCR on the TCR CDR3, the HTBI primer set was used together with the Qiagen OneStep RT-PCR kit. TCRdb reworked the public reads: Q25 trimming with fastp, MiXCR clone assembly, productive beta chains retained. Every CDR3 protein is listed once, alongside the most common genes and DNA of its rows. This sample holds around 240,000 distinct CDR3 sequences; about 15% were observed only once. Clones ranked in the top ten supply about 14% of the sample. Sequencing used blood. All receptors derive from a woman in her 40s with Graves' hyperthyroidism that later progressed to Graves' ophthalmopathy.

This clonotype was observed many times. The rearrangement links TRBV2 to TRBJ1-3; D not certain. The germline V and J ends were trimmed by 2 bases and 0 bases, with 8 bases remaining between them. The germline gives CDR1 SNHLY, CDR2 FYNNEI. This CDR3 is 15 amino acids long. The DNA for the CDR3 is TGTGCCAGCAGTGAAACAGCGGGCTCTGGAAACACCATATATTTT. Amino acids: CASSETAGSGNTIYF. Combining the CDR3 with reference TRBV2 and TRBJ1-3 gives the whole variable domain EPEVTQTPSHQVTQMGQEVILRCVPISNHLYFYWYRQILGQKVEFLVSFYNNEISEKSEIFDDQFSVERPDGSNFTLKIRSTKLEDSAMYFCASSETAGSGNTIYFGEGSWLTVV.

This clonotype occurred many times. This rearrangement joins TRBV27 to TRBJ2-7; 7 bases fit TRBD1. Germline CDR1 is MNHEY and CDR2 is SMNVEV (reference sequence). Losses at the gene ends were 3 bases for V and 4 bases for J; bases not matched to a gene: 3. CDR3 length equals 13 residues. The CDR3 DNA is TGTGCCAGCAGTTTTTTACAGGGGTACGAGCAGTACTTC. It codes for CASSFLQGYEQYF.

At least ten counts were recorded for this clonotype. J is TRBJ1-6 and V is TRBV20-1; 7 bases fit TRBD1. CDR3 length: 17 amino acids. J was trimmed by 4 bases and V by 3 bases; bases with no gene match: 12. Germline V gene data show CDR1 as DFQATT and CDR2 as SNEGSKA (reference sequence). CDR3 sequence (DNA): TGCAGTGCTAGTAAGAGATTGGGGGACAGTTATAATTCACCCCTCCACTTT. Residues: CSASKRLGDSYNSPLHF.

The V and J genes are TRBV15 and TRBJ2-3; TRBD2 is a possible D gene (5 bases). V lost 4 bases and J 6 bases, leaving 14 bases between the germline ends. CDR3 length: 14 residues. CDR1 is LNHNV and CDR2 is YYDKDF in the germline V gene (reference sequence). The CDR3 loop is CATSNSVGVDTQYF. CDR3 nucleotide sequence: TGTGCCACCAGCAACTCCGTCGGGGTGGATACGCAGTATTTT.

This clonotype showed up just a few times. The chain links TRBV20-1 to TRBJ2-7; 8 bases fit TRBD2. Germline-derived CDR1 and CDR2 are DFQATT and SNEGSKA (reference sequence). The CDR3 loop spans 16 amino acids. The junction had 13 bases not matched to a gene; V was cut back by 6 bases and J by 0 bases. The CDR3 sequence: CSAEASSGFLSYEQYF. CDR3 DNA sequence: TGCAGTGCCGAAGCGTCTAGCGGGTTTCTCTCCTACGAGCAGTACTTC.

This clonotype has ten or more counts. The gene calls are TRBV6-1 and TRBJ1-2, with 9 bases matching TRBD1. This CDR3 has 15 residues. The V and J ends lost 7 bases and 7 bases, in that order; junction bases with no gene match: 13. Germline CDR1 and CDR2: MNHNS and SASEGT. CDR3 sequence reads: CASKPPGQGLGGYTF. CDR3 in DNA: TGTGCCAGCAAACCTCCGGGACAGGGACTTGGTGGCTACACCTTC.

Comment on this clonotype: This sequence may be a read error, since a much larger clone differs from it by one base. The chain couples TRBV24-1 to TRBJ2-1, with 8 positions matching TRBD2. Germline CDR1 and CDR2: KGHDR and SFDVKD. The length of the CDR3 is 14 residues. CDR3 protein: CASSFKRENDEQFF. In DNA form, the CDR3 reads TGTGCCTCCAGTTTCAAGCGGGAGAACGATGAGCAGTTCTTC.

This clonotype was seen more than once but under ten times. The V gene is TRBV20-1, the J gene TRBJ2-5; TRBD2 is a possible D gene (5 bases). Germline values: CDR1 DFQATT, CDR2 SNEGSKA (reference sequence). This CDR3 is 12 amino acids long. Trimming took off 3 bases at V and 13 bases at J, with 18 bases between the two ends. CDR3 in DNA: TGCAGTGCTAGCTCTCGCACTAGTCCTGTGTACTTC. Translating gives CSASSRTSPVYF.

This clonotype was picked up many times. The chain carries TRBV6-1 and TRBJ2-2; either TRBD1 or TRBD2 may fit D (5 bases each). CDR1 is MNHNS, CDR2 SASEGT, per germline. The CDR3 has 18 residues. The V and J ends lost 6 bases and 4 bases respectively, with 24 bases between them. CDR3 DNA sequence: TGTGCCAGCAGCCTCCACATCCTCGGTGGGGCGGGCACCGGGGAGCTGTTTTTT. Residues: CASSLHILGGAGTGELFF.

The table lists this clonotype with many counts. This chain uses TRBV3-1 with TRBJ2-1, with D tentatively TRBD1 (6 bases). V was pared by 6 bases and J by 5 bases, with 17 bases between. The CDR3 has 15 residues. Germline V gene sequence: CDR1 LGHDT, CDR2 YNNKEL (reference sequence). CDR3 loop: CASRDYRASNNEQFF. The CDR3 DNA reads TGTGCCAGCAGAGATTACAGGGCCAGTAACAATGAGCAGTTCTTC.

The chain couples TRBV5-6 to TRBJ2-1; D is unclear. The CDR3 runs to 14 residues. Germline V gene lookup returns CDR1 SGHDT and CDR2 YYEEEE. The V and J ends lost 0 bases and 3 bases respectively, with 7 bases between them. The chain's CDR3 is CASSLVRNYNEQFF. The DNA for the CDR3 is TGTGCCAGCAGCTTGGTGCGGAACTACAATGAGCAGTTCTTC.

To note about this clonotype: This may arise from a read error, as a much more abundant clone is one base away. The rearrangement links TRBV6-1 to TRBJ2-5; D possibly corresponds to TRBD2 (6 bases). The germline V gene has CDR1 MNHNS and CDR2 SASEGT. Trimming pared 2 bases from V and 0 bases from J, leaving 16 bases between. The length of the CDR3 is 17 residues. The CDR3 protein is CASSELGLARYQETQYF. The DNA for the CDR3 is TGTGCCAGCAGTGAATTAGGGCTAGCGAGATACCAAGAGACCCAGTACTTC.

Comments on this clonotype: It may be a read error: a sequence one base away is much more abundant. The rearrangement uses TRBV5-1 and TRBJ2-5; 8 positions match TRBD1. There are 14 residues in the CDR3. Germline V gene sequence: CDR1 SGHRS, CDR2 YFSETQ. The J segment lost 5 bases and the V segment lost 2 bases, leaving 5 bases of the junction unmatched. In DNA, the CDR3 is TGCGCCAGCAGCTTCAGGGGGCCTGGGGAGACCCAGTACTTC. Translating gives CASSFRGPGETQYF.